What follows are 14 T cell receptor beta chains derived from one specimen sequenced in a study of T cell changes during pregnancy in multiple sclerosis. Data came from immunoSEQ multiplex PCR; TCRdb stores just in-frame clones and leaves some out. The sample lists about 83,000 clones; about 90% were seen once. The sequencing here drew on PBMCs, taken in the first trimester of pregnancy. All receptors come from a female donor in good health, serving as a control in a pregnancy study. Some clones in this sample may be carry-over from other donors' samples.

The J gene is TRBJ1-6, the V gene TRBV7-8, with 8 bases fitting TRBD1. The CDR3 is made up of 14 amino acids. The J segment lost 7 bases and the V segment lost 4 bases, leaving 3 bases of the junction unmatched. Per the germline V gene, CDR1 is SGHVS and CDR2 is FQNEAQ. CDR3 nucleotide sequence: TGTGCCAGCAGCTCACAGGGGGGGAATTCACCCCTCCACTTT. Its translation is CASSSQGGNSPLHF. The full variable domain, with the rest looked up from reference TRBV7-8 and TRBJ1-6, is GAGVSQSPRYKVAKRGQDVALRCDPISGHVSLFWYQQALGQGPEFLTYFQNEAQLDKSGLPSDRFFAERPEGSVSTLKIQRTQQEDSAVYLCASSSQGGNSPLHFGNGTRLTVT.

In nucleotides, the CDR3 is TGTGCCAGCAGCCAAGGCGGGTGGGACTCCCAGAACAATGAGCAGTTCTTC. It encodes CASSQGGWDSQNNEQFF. The chain combines TRBV4-2 with TRBJ2-1, with D tentatively TRBD2 (6 bases). The germline gives CDR1 LGHNA, CDR2 YNFKEQ. The CDR3 is made up of 17 amino acids. V was trimmed by 1 base and J by 5 bases, leaving 18 bases between them.

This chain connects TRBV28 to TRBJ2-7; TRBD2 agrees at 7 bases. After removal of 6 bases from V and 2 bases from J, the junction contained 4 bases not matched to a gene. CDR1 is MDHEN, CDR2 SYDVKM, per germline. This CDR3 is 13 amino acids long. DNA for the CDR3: TGTGCCAGCAGCCCTGCGGGGGCCTACGAGCAGTACTTC. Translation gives CASSPAGAYEQYF.

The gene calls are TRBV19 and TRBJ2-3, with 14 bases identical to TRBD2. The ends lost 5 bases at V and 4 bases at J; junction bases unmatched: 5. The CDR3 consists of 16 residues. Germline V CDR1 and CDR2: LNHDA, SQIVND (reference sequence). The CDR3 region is CASSSGTSGRPDTQYF. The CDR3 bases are TGTGCCAGTAGTTCCGGGACTAGCGGGAGACCAGATACGCAGTATTTT. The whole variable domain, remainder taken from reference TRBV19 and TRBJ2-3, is DGGITQSPKYLFRKEGQNVTLSCEQNLNHDAMYWYRQDPGQGLRLIYYSQIVNDFQKGDIAEGYSVSREKKESFPLTVTSAQKNPTAFYLCASSSGTSGRPDTQYFGPGTRLTVL.

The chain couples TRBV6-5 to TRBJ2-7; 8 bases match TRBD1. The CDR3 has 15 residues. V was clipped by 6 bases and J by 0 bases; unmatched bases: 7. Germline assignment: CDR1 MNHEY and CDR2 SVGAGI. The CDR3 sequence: CASRKGQGASYEQYF. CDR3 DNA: TGTGCCAGCAGAAAAGGCCAGGGGGCCTCCTACGAGCAGTACTTC.

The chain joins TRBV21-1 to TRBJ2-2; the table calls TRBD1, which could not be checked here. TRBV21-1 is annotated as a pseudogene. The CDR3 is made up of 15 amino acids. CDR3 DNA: TGTGCCAGCAGCAAAGCGGGACAGAACACCGGGGAGCTGTTTTTT. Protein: CASSKAGQNTGELFF.

The CDR3 DNA follows: TGTGCCAGCAGTGACCAAGGCGGGGGCACAGATACGCAGTATTTT. Amino acid sequence: CASSDQGGGTDTQYF. The chain has TRBV6-4 and TRBJ2-3; tentative D call: TRBD2 (6 bases). Trimming took off 2 bases at V and 1 base at J, with 10 bases between the two ends. Germline values: CDR1 MRHNA, CDR2 SNTAGT. The CDR3 runs 15 residues.

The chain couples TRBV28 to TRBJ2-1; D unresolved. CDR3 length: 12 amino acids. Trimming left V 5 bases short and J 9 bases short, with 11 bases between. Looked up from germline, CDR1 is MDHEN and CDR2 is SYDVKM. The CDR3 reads CASSPLSGEQFF. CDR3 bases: TGTGCCAGCAGTCCTCTCTCGGGTGAGCAGTTCTTC.

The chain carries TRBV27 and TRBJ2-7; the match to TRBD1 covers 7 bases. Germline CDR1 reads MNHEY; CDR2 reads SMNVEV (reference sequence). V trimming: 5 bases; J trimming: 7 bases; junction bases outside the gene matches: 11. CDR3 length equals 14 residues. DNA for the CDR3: TGTGCCAGCAGTCCCATTCCTACAGGGGTAGAGCAGTACTTC. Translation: CASSPIPTGVEQYF.

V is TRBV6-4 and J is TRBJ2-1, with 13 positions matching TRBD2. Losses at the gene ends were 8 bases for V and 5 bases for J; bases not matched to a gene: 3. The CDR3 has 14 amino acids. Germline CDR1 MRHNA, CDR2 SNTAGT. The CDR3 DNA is TGTGCCAGCTCGACTAGCGGGGGGAACAATGAGCAGTTCTTC. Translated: CASSTSGGNNEQFF.

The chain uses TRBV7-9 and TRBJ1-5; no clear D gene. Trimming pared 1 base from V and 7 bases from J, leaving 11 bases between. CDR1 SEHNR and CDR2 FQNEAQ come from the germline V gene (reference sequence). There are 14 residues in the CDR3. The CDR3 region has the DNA TGTGCCAGCAGCTTAGGTCAGAATGGCCAGCCCCAGCATTTT. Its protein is CASSLGQNGQPQHF.

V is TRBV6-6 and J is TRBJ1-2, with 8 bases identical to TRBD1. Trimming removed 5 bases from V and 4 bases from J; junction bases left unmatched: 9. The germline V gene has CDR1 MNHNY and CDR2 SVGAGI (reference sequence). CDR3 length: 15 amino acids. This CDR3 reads CASSRGSGTGYGYTF. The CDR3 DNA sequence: TGTGCCAGCAGTCGAGGTTCCGGGACAGGCTATGGCTACACCTTC.

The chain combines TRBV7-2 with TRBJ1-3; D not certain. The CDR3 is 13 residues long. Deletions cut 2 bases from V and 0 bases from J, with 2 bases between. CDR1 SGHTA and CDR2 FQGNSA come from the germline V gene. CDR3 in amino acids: CASSLHSGNTIYF. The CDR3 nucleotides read TGTGCCAGCAGCTTACACTCTGGAAACACCATATATTTT.

The CDR3 DNA sequence: TGTGCCAGCAGTTACCCCAGGGCAGGGGGCAAAGATACGCAGTATTTT. It encodes CASSYPRAGGKDTQYF. The rearrangement links TRBV6-5 to TRBJ2-3; 8 bases are a match to TRBD1. V dropped 2 bases and J dropped 5; count of bases not matched to a gene: 9. This CDR3 contains 16 residues. Germline assignment: CDR1 MNHEY and CDR2 SVGAGI.